The TCR beta chain described here comes from a study of blood T cells in healthy people across ages (dated by TCRdb to between 2014 and 2016). Regarding the study in general: In model experiments, template switching captured roughly one uniquely barcoded TCR beta cDNA molecule for every two T cells. The donors were divided into four age groups: young (average roughly 17 years), middle-aged (about 39), aged (roughly 60) and long-lived (roughly 82). Donors of different ages were randomly distributed across sequencing lanes to avoid experimental bias. Using deep sequencing normalized with unique cDNA molecular identifiers, the study measured how TCR beta repertoire diversity changes with age. Two additional independent replicas of 1 million unique cDNA reads from the same blood draw were analyzed for two donors (one aged 18 to 30 and one aged 80 or older). Broad study findings and their caveats: As age increased, observed TCR beta diversity per million T cells dropped in a roughly linear way, and a significant reduction was already evident by age 40. Compared with the aged group, the long-lived group had more naive CD4+ T cells, fewer expanded clones and increased TCR diversity, suggesting age selection. Bulk unsorted PBMC profiling prevented conclusive comparison of naive and antigen-experienced compartments. Estimates of total diversity based on one million sequenced T cells were considered lower bounds and underestimates. Donor CMV infection status was unknown, potentially confounding age-related changes in expanded clonotypes. There was a strong correlation between observed TCR beta diversity and the percentage of naive T cells measured by flow cytometry.

Systemically healthy Caucasian individuals from Russia, 39 in total and aged roughly 6 to 100 years, were included as donors. Ten milliliters of peripheral blood were collected from each donor into EDTA-treated Vacutainer tubes. PBMCs were isolated by Ficoll-Paque density-gradient centrifugation, with at least 6 million obtained per sample. Trizol reagent was used to extract total RNA from PBMCs, with at least 5.5 micrograms per sample. For every donor, flow cytometry on a PBMC aliquot measured the percentage of naive CD45RAhigh/CD27high T cells. To prepare the library, 5' RACE was applied. Data came from an Illumina HiSeq 2500. A second PCR of about 7 to 12 cycles was performed with a sample-barcoded 5' primer and a J-beta primer mix. A unique molecular identifier was introduced onto each TCR beta cDNA molecule by a template-switch 5' adaptor carrying 12 random nucleotides. Each sample yielded at least 2.5 million CDR3-containing paired-end reads. First-strand cDNA was synthesized from all RNA with the Mint cDNA synthesis kit, primed by a TRBC-specific oligonucleotide. All cDNA was treated with uracil-DNA glycosylase and then went through a first 18-cycle PCR with the universal primers M1SS and BC2_uni_R. As for the authors' bioinformatics: Each sample was normalized by randomly selecting 1 million high-quality reads, each carrying a distinct molecular identifier. Instead of being binned into consensus sequences, reads with shared molecular identifiers were discarded. MiTCR, run with a Q25 quality threshold and the strictest error-elimination algorithm, handled CDR3 identification, clonotype clustering and error correction. A nonparametric unseen species model with Euler transformation was used to estimate lower-bound total TCR beta diversity. TCRdb took the public reads, trimmed them with fastp at Q25, ran MiXCR for clone calling and kept in-frame beta chains. Every CDR3 protein is listed once, alongside the most common genes and DNA of its rows. In this record, the V and J calls reflect TCRdb's handling and not the investigators' own analysis. In this sample the table shows about 830,000 distinct CDR3 sequences, roughly 60% of which occur a single time. The top ten hold about 27% of the sample.

The CDR3 sequence holds 13 residues, the cysteine and phenylalanine included. Here the CDR3 DNA is all that survives: 39 bases in frame from base 1. CDR1 is given as MNHEY and CDR2 as SVGEGT, both from the germline V gene. V and J lose 5 bases and 3 bases, and a span of 10 bases separates them. In regard to this clonotype: What this receptor recognizes is not known. Within one base of it there is no much larger clone, and no base qualities were kept.

The chain joins TRBV6-2 or TRBV6-3 to TRBJ2-5; no confident D gene assignment can be made. This TCR was recovered from a young man in good health. Sequencing was carried out using blood. This receptor carries the CDR3 CASSVAWEETQYF. DNA sequence: TGTGCCAGCAGTGTGGCGTGGGAAGAGACCCAGTACTTC.